This entry describes one T cell receptor beta chain. The antigen remains unidentified. As to time point: week 5, during vaccination. With topical imiquimod, each dose of the vaccine consisted of 300 ug of mutant IDH1 20-mer peptide. The data belong to a study of a mutant IDH1 vaccine in newly diagnosed glioma. Study at large: Patients, over weeks 1, 3, 5, 7, 11, 15, 19 and 23, received a total of eight vaccinations. Investigators started vaccination 4-6 weeks after radiotherapy alone, or with temozolomide cycles. Among treated patients, about 60% were male and approximately 40% female, and mean age was 40.4 years.

Method: immunoSEQ multiplex PCR; TCRdb's copy keeps in-frame clones and lacks some. The table has some 36,000 clones, 81% seen once; the top ten hold roughly 12%. The CDR3 sequence is 11 residues long. Germline loops: CDR1 LNHDA, CDR2 SQIVND (reference sequence). Trimming stripped 11 bases from V and 7 bases from J, with 11 bases between. Study conclusions and caveats: Pseudoprogression apparently lacked any relation to changes in top peripheral T cell clonotypes.

The source was PBMCs, collected from a glioma patient whose treatment included an IDH1 peptide vaccine. The receptor was derived from a man in his fifties or sixties with glioma. The genes are TRBV19 and TRBJ1-4; D gene unclear. The CDR3 nucleotides are TGTGCCTCCCAGAGAGGTGAAAAACTGTTTTTT. Translation: CASQRGEKLFF.